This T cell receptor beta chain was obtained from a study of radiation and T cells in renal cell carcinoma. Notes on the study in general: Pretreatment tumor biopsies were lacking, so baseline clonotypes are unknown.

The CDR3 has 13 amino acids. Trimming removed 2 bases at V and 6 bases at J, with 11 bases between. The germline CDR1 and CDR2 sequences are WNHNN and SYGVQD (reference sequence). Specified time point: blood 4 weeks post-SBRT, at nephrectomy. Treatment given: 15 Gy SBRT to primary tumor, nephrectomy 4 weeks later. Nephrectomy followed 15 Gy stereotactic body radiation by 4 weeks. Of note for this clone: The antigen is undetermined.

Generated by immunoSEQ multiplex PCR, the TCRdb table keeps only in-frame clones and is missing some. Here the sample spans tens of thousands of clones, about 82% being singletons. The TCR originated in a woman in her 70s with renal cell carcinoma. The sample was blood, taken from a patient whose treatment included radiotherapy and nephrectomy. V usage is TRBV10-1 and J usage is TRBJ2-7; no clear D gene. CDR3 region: CASSEGIVTEQYF. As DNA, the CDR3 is TGCGCCAGCAGTGAGGGAATAGTAACCGAGCAGTACTTC.